This T cell receptor beta chain was retrieved from a study of T cell responses to AZD1222 COVID-19 vaccine. Profiled with immunoSEQ multiplex PCR; TCRdb holds only in-frame clones, not every one. Among roughly 150,000 clones listed, over 80% were seen once. V shed 5 bases and J 1 base; nucleotides not matched to a gene: 7. This CDR3 is 16 amino acids long. CDR1 is SGHTA and CDR2 is FQGNSA in the germline V gene. The chain recombines TRBV7-2 with TRBJ1-3; TRBD1 matches at 8 bases. The clonotype was recovered from an adult who received the AZD1222 COVID-19 vaccine. The sample was peripheral blood, taken 28 days after the second AZD1222 dose. Here the CDR3 DNA reads TGTGCCAGCAGCCAAGGGCAGGGGGCGTCTGGAAACACCATATATTTT. Translating it yields CASSQGQGASGNTIYF.